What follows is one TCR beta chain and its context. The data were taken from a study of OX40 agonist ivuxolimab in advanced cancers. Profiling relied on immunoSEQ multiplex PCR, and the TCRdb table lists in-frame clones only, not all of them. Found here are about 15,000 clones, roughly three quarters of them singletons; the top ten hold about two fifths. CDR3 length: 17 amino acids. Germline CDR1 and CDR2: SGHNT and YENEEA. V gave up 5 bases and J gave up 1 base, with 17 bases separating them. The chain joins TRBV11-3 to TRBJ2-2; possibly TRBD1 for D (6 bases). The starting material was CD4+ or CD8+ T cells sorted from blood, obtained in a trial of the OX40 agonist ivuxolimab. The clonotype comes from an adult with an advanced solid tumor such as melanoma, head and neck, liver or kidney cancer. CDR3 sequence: CASSLPLGHGNTGELFF. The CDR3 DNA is TGTGCCAGCAGCCTACCCTTGGGACACGGGAACACCGGGGAGCTGTTTTTT.